This TCR beta chain was documented in a study of cytomegalovirus exposure and HLA in healthy donors. Study-wide results and caveats: A later analysis reported that several of the most significant clusters appeared to be linked to common viral pathogens, among them Epstein-Barr virus.

Germline CDR1 and CDR2: LNHNV and YYDKDF (reference sequence). The CDR3 runs to 17 residues. The ends were cut back, 1 base at V and 0 bases at J, with 13 bases in the middle. Although they were nominally healthy when sampled, donors likely had unrecorded immune exposures. The PCR had 60 Vbeta and 13 Jbeta primers. TCRdb keeps only in-frame clones here, not all; method: immunoSEQ multiplex PCR. The data contain roughly 100,000 clones, under 85% of them seen just once; the ten biggest clones take up 3% to 3.5%. As regards this clone: Its cognate antigen is unknown.

The receptor was derived from a woman between 35 and 50 years old in good health and CMV-seronegative. The material sequenced was PBMCs. V gene TRBV15 combines with J gene TRBJ1-3, with D possibly being TRBD1 (6 bases). In nucleotides, the CDR3 is TGTGCCACCAGCAGAGGTACAGGGTTAAGCTCTGGAAACACCATATATTTT. It translates to CATSRGTGLSSGNTIYF.